The clone carrying this T cell receptor (beta chain) was observed a single time. Its antigen is undetermined. This sample is drawn from a study of T cell responses to AZD1222 COVID-19 vaccine. Study results and limitations: The breadth and depth of Spike-specific TCRs increased once two AZD1222 doses had been given.

The germline V gene has CDR1 SGDLS and CDR2 YYNGEE. The CDR3 length is 15 residues. With V trimmed by 3 bases and J by 6 bases, 5 bases remained unmatched. Sequenced by immunoSEQ multiplex PCR; TCRdb stores in-frame clones only, minus some. The top ten hold 9% to 15% of the sample, which has about 140,000 clones, 90% to 95% seen once. The chain combines TRBV9 with TRBJ1-6; TRBD1 matches 8 bases. This clonotype was obtained from an adult who had recovered from COVID-19. The sample here was peripheral blood, taken after recovery from COVID-19. The CDR3 reads CASSAEGQGNSPLHF. CDR3 coding DNA: TGTGCCAGCAGCGCCGAAGGACAGGGTAATTCACCCCTCCACTTT.